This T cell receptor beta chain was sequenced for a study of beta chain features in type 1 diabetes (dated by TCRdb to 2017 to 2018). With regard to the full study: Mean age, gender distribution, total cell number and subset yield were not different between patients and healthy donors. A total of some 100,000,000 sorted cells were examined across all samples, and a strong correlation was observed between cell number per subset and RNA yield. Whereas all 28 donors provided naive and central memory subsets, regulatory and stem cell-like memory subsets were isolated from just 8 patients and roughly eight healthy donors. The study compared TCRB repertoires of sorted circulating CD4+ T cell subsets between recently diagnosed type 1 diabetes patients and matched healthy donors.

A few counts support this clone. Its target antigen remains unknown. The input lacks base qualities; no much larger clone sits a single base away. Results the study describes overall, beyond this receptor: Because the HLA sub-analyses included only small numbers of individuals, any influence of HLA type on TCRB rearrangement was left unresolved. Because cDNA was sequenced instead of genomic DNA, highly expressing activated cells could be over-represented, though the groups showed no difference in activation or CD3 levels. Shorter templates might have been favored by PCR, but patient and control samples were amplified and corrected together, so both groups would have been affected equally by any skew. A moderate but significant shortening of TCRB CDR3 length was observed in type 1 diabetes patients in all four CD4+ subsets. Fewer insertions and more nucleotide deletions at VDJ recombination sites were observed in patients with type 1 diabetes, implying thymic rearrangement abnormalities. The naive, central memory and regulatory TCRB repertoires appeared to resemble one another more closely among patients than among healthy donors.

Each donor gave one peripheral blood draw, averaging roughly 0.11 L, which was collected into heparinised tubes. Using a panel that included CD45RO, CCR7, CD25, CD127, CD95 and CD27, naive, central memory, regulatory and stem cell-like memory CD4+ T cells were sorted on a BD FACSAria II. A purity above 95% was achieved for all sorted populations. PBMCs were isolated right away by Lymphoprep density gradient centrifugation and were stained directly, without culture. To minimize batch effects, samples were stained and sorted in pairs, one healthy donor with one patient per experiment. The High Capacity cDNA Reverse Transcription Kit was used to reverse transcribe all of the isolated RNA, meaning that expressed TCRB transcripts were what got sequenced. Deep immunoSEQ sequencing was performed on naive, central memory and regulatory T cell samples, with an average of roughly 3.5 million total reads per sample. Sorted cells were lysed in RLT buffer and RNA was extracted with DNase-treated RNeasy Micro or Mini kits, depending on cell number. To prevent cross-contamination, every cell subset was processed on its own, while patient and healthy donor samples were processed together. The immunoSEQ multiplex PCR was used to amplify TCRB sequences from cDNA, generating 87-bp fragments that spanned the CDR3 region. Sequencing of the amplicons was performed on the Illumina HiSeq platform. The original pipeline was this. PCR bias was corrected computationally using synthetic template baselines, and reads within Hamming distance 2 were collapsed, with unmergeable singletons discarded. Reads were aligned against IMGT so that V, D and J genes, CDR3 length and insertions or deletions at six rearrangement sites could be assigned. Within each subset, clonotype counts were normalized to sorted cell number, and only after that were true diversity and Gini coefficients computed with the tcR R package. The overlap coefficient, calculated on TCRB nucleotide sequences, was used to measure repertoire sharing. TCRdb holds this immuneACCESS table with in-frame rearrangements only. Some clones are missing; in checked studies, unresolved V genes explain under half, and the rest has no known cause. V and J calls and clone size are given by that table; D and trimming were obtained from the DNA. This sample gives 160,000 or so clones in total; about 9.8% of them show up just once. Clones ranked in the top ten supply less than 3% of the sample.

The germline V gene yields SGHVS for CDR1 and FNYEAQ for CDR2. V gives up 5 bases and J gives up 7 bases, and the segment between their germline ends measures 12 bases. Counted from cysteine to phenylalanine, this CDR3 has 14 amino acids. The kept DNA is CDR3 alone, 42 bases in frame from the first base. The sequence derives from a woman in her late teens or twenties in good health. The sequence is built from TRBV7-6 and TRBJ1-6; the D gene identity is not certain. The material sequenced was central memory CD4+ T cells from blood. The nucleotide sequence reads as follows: TGTGCCAGCAGCCCCTACCGAGGGAATTCACCCCTCCACTTT. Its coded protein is CASSPYRGNSPLHF.